This paragraph covers one TCR beta chain sequence. Its antigen is undetermined. This entry belongs to a study of OX40 agonist ivuxolimab in advanced cancers. Study-level background: A mean age of roughly 60 years, range about 20 to 79, was recorded, and approximately 79% were male. Study-wide results and caveats: Expansion of clones was among the lowest in partial responders at 0.1-3.0 mg/kg. It was not determined which antigens were specifically recognized by the peripheral T cells that had undergone clonal expansion. Also present in some nonresponders was a low level of normalized T-cell clonal expansion.

There are 12 residues in the CDR3. The germline CDR1 and CDR2 sequences are SGHVS and FNYEAQ. V dropped 6 bases and J dropped 0 bases, with 6 bases sitting between them. The repertoire was sequenced with immunoSEQ multiplex PCR; TCRdb's copy has only in-frame clones and lacks some. Of over 50,000 clones listed, 90% to 95% are singletons. The material was CD4+ or CD8+ T cells sorted from blood, obtained in a trial of the OX40 agonist ivuxolimab. This receptor was obtained from an adult with an advanced solid tumor such as melanoma, head and neck, liver or kidney cancer. The rearrangement joins TRBV7-6 to TRBJ2-7; D is unresolved. The CDR3 loop reads CASSGNSYEQYF. In DNA, the CDR3 is TGTGCCAGCAGTGGCAACTCCTACGAGCAGTACTTC.